Listed below are T cell receptor beta chains from one sample, sequenced in a study of beta chain features in type 1 diabetes. Sequenced by immunoSEQ multiplex PCR; TCRdb stores in-frame clones only, minus some. This table holds under 250,000 clones, 13% to 15% found once. The sequenced material came from naive CD4+ T cells from blood. These receptors were taken from a woman aged 40 to 50 in good health. The CDR3 runs from the conserved cysteine through the conserved F or W. A D gene is named only where the DNA matches it firmly. Only some rows state a clone size, as once, few, many or a class for expanded clones.

. 15 few TRBJ2-2 TRBV6-6 TGTGCCAGCAGTTACCGCCAGGGATTGACCGGGGAGCTGTTTTTT CASSYRQGLTGELFF
TRBD1 12 . TRBJ2-5 TRBV27 TGTGCCAGCAGTTTGGACAGGGAGACCCAGTACTTC CASSLDRETQYF
TRBD1 14 . TRBJ1-5 TRBV19 TGTGCCAGTAGTATAGGGACAGGGATATGGCCCCAGCATTTT CASSIGTGIWPQHF
. 13 few TRBJ1-1 TRBV4-3 TGCGCCAGCAGCCAAGATACGGACACTGAAGCTTTCTTT CASSQDTDTEAFF
. 15 few TRBJ2-1 TRBV9 TGTGCCAGCAGCGCCGCGGGGCTAGCGAGGGATGAGCAGTTCTTC CASSAAGLARDEQFF
TRBD1 14 few TRBJ2-7 TRBV29-1 TGCAGCGTTGAAGACGGTCACAGGGGGAACGAGCAGTACTTC CSVEDGHRGNEQYF
. 12 few TRBJ2-2 TRBV27 TGTGCCAGCAGTCTCCAGACCGGGGAGCTGTTTTTT CASSLQTGELFF
TRBD1 14 . TRBJ1-1 TRBV6-6 TGTGCCAGCAGTTTCCAGCAGGGGGTCACTGAAGCTTTCTTT CASSFQQGVTEAFF
TRBD1 13 . TRBJ1-2 TRBV2 TGTGCCAGCGGGGACAGGAAGAATTATGGCTACACCTTC CASGDRKNYGYTF
. 13 . TRBJ2-5 TRBV5-4 TGTGCCAGCAGCTTGGCCTCCCAAGAGACCCAGTACTTC CASSLASQETQYF
. 16 . TRBJ2-3 TRBV19 TGTGCCAGTAGGACGCAATCCGGACAGCGCACAGATACGCAGTATTTT CASRTQSGQRTDTQYF
. 13 . TRBJ1-1 TRBV19 TGTGCCAGTGGGCGGGGTTCTTGGACTGAAGCTTTCTTT CASGRGSWTEAFF
TRBD1 14 . TRBJ2-4 TRBV6-6 TGTGCCAGCAGACTTGGACAGGGGAAAAACATTCAGTACTTC CASRLGQGKNIQYF
. 14 . TRBJ1-5 TRBV2 TGTGCCAGCAGAGCGTCTGTGGCGAATCAGCCCCAGCATTTT CASRASVANQPQHF
TRBD1 16 . TRBJ1-1 TRBV5-1 TGCGCCAGCAGCTTGGGACGGACAGGGTGGAACACTGAAGCTTTCTTT CASSLGRTGWNTEAFF
TRBD2 15 . TRBJ2-7 TRBV5-1 TGCGCCAGCAGCTCTCTAGCGGGGGGGCGATACGAGCAGTACTTC CASSSLAGGRYEQYF
TRBD2 15 few TRBJ2-1 TRBV9 TGTGCCAGCAGCGGAGCGGGGGCCTTGTCCAATGAGCAGTTCTTC CASSGAGALSNEQFF
TRBD1 14 . TRBJ1-1 TRBV2 TGTGCCAGCATCCGTCCCGGGACAGGGCTTAAGGCTTTCTTT CASIRPGTGLKAFF
TRBD2 18 . TRBJ2-3 TRBV5-4 TGTGCCAGCAGCTCCGGGACTAGCGGGGGGCGTGGCACAGATACGCAGTATTTT CASSSGTSGGRGTDTQYF
. 13 many TRBJ2-3 TRBV2 TGTGCCAGCAGTGTTCTAGCCACAGATACGCAGTATTTT CASSVLATDTQYF
. 15 . TRBJ2-7 TRBV7-2 TGTGCCAGCAGCTCGGTCCGGGACTCGCGCTACGAGCAGTACTTC CASSSVRDSRYEQYF
. 14 . TRBJ1-1 TRBV7-6 TGTGCCAGCAGCTTAACGGCAGGGAACACTGAAGCTTTCTTT CASSLTAGNTEAFF
TRBD1 13 . TRBJ1-2 TRBV18 TGTGCCAGCTCACCGCAGGGGGCCAATGGCTACACCTTC CASSPQGANGYTF
TRBD1 15 . TRBJ1-6 TRBV5-1 TGCGCCAGCAGCCTTACAGGGGACTATAATTCACCCCTCCACTTT CASSLTGDYNSPLHF
. 13 few TRBJ1-5 TRBV18 TGTGCCAGCTCACAATCTGGCAATCAGCCCCAGCATTTT CASSQSGNQPQHF
. 15 few TRBJ1-2 TRBV18 TGTGCCAGCTCACCAACCGGGCAGGGTTTTTATGGCTACACCTTC CASSPTGQGFYGYTF
TRBD1 14 . TRBJ2-7 TRBV12-5 TGTGCTAGTGGTTTATCGGGACAGCGATACGAGCAGTACTTC CASGLSGQRYEQYF
. 15 . TRBJ2-7 TRBV6-5 TGTGCCAGCAGTTACTCCTTGGTTAGTAGCTTCGAGCAGTACTTC CASSYSLVSSFEQYF
TRBD2 16 . TRBJ2-3 TRBV5-1 TGCGCCAGCAGCCCACCAGGGACTAGCGGAACAGATACGCAGTATTTT CASSPPGTSGTDTQYF
. 14 . TRBJ1-1 TRBV7-2 TGTGCCAGCAGCTTAGTTCGGGTGAACACTGAAGCTTTCTTT CASSLVRVNTEAFF
. 13 few TRBJ1-4 TRBV10-3 TGTGCCATCAAACAGGGCACTAATGAAAAACTGTTTTTT CAIKQGTNEKLFF
. 15 . TRBJ1-1 TRBV10-2 TGCGCCAGCAGTGACCAGACAGGAGGGAACACTGAAGCTTTCTTT CASSDQTGGNTEAFF
. 13 many TRBJ1-6 TRBV7-9 TGTGCCAGCAGCTTAGACTCGATGGGACAAAGCCACTTT CASSLDSMGQSHF
. 14 . TRBJ2-7 TRBV18 TGTGCCAGCTCACCTGGGGGCAGGGGCTACGAGCAGTACTTC CASSPGGRGYEQYF
. 14 few TRBJ1-5 TRBV27 TGTGCCAGCAGTCTAGCAGGGAGGGATCAGCCCCAGCATTTT CASSLAGRDQPQHF
. 17 few TRBJ2-6 TRBV19 TGTGCCAGTAGTATTTCGCGGGGGCTTCCTGGGGCCAACGTCCTGACTTTC CASSISRGLPGANVLTF
. 14 few TRBJ1-1 TRBV18 TGTGCCAGCTCACCACGACAGCCCTCCACTGAAGCTTTCTTT CASSPRQPSTEAFF
. 12 . TRBJ2-3 TRBV14 TGTGCCAGCAGCTACGACTTGGGTACGCAGTATTTT CASSYDLGTQYF
. 14 . TRBJ2-2 TRBV6-1 TGTGCCACCCCAGGGGTGGTGGGCACCGGGGAGCTGTTTTTT CATPGVVGTGELFF
. 14 . TRBJ2-2 TRBV7-8 TGTGCCAGCAGCGTACAGAGGAACACCGGGGAGCTGTTTTTT CASSVQRNTGELFF
. 15 . TRBJ2-7 TRBV7-2 TGTGCCAGCAGCCCGCATCATCGAGGCGCCTACGAGCAGTACTTC CASSPHHRGAYEQYF
. 14 few TRBJ2-2 TRBV9 TGTGCCAGCAGGAGGACAGCAAACACCGGGGAGCTGTTTTTT CASRRTANTGELFF
. 14 few TRBJ2-7 TRBV19 TGTGCCAGTAGTAAGGACACCGGCCCCTACGAGCAGTACTTC CASSKDTGPYEQYF
TRBD1 11 few TRBJ2-7 TRBV6-1 TGTGCCACCATACCCCGGGACAGGTTGTACTTC CATIPRDRLYF
. 15 few TRBJ2-1 TRBV5-1 TGCGCCAGCAGCTTGTGGCAGGGGAGGGGGTTTGAGCAGTTCTTC CASSLWQGRGFEQFF
TRBD1 13 few TRBJ1-1 TRBV7-9 TGTGCCAGCAGACCAGAGGGGGACAGGGCGCCTTTCTTT CASRPEGDRAPFF
TRBD1 15 few TRBJ1-2 TRBV2 TGTGCCAGCAGTGAAGCGAGGACAGGGGGCTATGGCTACACCTTC CASSEARTGGYGYTF
. 13 . TRBJ1-1 TRBV7-9 TGTGCCAGCACCCCCCCGGGGAACACTGAAGCTTTCTTT CASTPPGNTEAFF
TRBD1 16 . TRBJ1-4 TRBV5-1 TGCGCCAGCAGCTTGGGTCTTCTCCAGGGGGCTCAAGAACTGTTTTTT CASSLGLLQGAQELFF
TRBD2 17 few TRBJ2-1 TRBV5-1 TGCGCCAGCAGCCCAAACCTAGCGGGGGGACGCTACAATGAGCAGTTCTTC CASSPNLAGGRYNEQFF
TRBD2 16 . TRBJ2-1 TRBV6-1 TGTGCCAGCAGTCAAGCGGGGGGGCCCTCCTACAATGAGCAGTTCTTC CASSQAGGPSYNEQFF
. 12 . TRBJ2-7 TRBV6-5 TGTGCCAGCAGTCAGGTTGCCTACGAGCAGTACTTC CASSQVAYEQYF